One and the same sample provided the 28 T cell receptor beta chains below, sequenced in a study of T cells in Graves' hyperthyroidism and ophthalmopathy. Amplified TCR beta CDR3 regions came from RNA transcripts. During a first-round RT-PCR of the TCR CDR3, the HTBI primer set was used. TCRdb fed the multiplex PCR reads into MiXCR, producing one record per CDR3 protein. The sample consists of 300,000 to 450,000 distinct CDR3 sequences, under 15% of them appearing once. The sequenced material came from blood. The receptors come from a woman aged 25 to 39 with Graves' hyperthyroidism.

This clonotype turned up a few times. The chain has TRBV28 and TRBJ1-5; TRBD1 agrees at 9 bases. Unmatched junction bases numbered 2, after V lost 6 bases and J lost 5 bases. The CDR3 covers 13 residues. Germline V gene sequence: CDR1 MDHEN, CDR2 SYDVKM. The CDR3 DNA reads as TGTGCCAGCAGACAGGGGGCATATCAGCCCCAGCATTTT. This gives the protein CASRQGAYQPQHF.

This clonotype is a singleton in its sample. A much larger clone lies a single base off, so this may be a read error. This chain's CDR3 is CAGSPGPTQVIQYF. CDR3 coding DNA: TGTGCCGGCAGCCCGGGACCTACCCAGGTCATTCAGTACTTC. The V call is TRBV7-2, the J call TRBJ2-4; either TRBD1 or TRBD2 may supply D (5 bases each). Germline V gene data show CDR1 as SGHTA and CDR2 as FQGNSA. This CDR3 spans 14 amino acids.

The chain carries TRBV7-9 and TRBJ1-4; D perhaps matches TRBD1 (6 bases). Deletions cut 6 bases from V and 8 bases from J, with 16 bases between. The CDR3 is 14 amino acids. Germline lookup yields CDR1 SEHNR and CDR2 FQNEAQ (reference sequence). This CDR3 reads CASSGGRPREKLFF. The CDR3, as DNA: TGTGCCAGCAGTGGGGGGCGCCCGAGGGAAAAACTGTTTTTT. The full variable domain, completed using reference TRBV7-9 and TRBJ1-4, is DTGVSQNPRHKITKRGQNVTFRCDPISEHNRLYWYRQTLGQGPEFLTYFQNEAQLEKSRLLSDRFSAERPKGSFSTLEIQRTEQGDSAMYLCASSGGRPREKLFFGSGTQLSVL.

This clonotype was counted a single time. The chain links TRBV6-2 or TRBV6-3 to TRBJ2-5; 9 bases fit TRBD2. Trimming removed 3 bases from V and 13 bases from J; junction bases left unmatched: 12. Looked up from germline, CDR1 is MNHEY and CDR2 is SVGEGT. This CDR3 comprises 14 residues. CDR3 nucleotide sequence: TGTGCCAGCAGTTATAGGCGGGGGGGTACAGTCTCGTACTTC. It translates to CASSYRRGGTVSYF.

This rearrangement joins TRBV10-3 to TRBJ2-2; the match to TRBD2 covers 7 bases. The germline V gene encodes CDR1 ENHRY and CDR2 SYGVKD. The ends lost 1 base at V and 6 bases at J; junction bases unmatched: 5. The CDR3 runs 15 residues. In DNA, the CDR3 is TGTGCCATCAGTGAGTGGGGTAGCGGGCCCGGGGAGCTGTTTTTT. Translating it yields CAISEWGSGPGELFF.

V gene TRBV4-1 combines with J gene TRBJ2-5, with TRBD2 identical over 8 bases. The ends lost 0 bases at V and 5 bases at J; junction bases unmatched: 11. The CDR3 sequence is 17 residues long. The germline gives CDR1 MGHRA, CDR2 YSYEKL. In DNA, the CDR3 is TGCGCCAGCAGCCAAGATAACGCCGGGAGGGCCCGGGAGACCCAGTACTTC. This encodes CASSQDNAGRARETQYF.

The chain is built from TRBV9 and TRBJ2-6; no clear D gene. V lost 5 bases and J lost 3, with 15 bases in between. The germline V gene encodes CDR1 SGDLS and CDR2 YYNGEE. The CDR3 is 16 amino acids. DNA of the CDR3: TGTGCCAGCAGAGGTGAACAAACGCTTGGGGCCAACGTCCTGACTTTC. The encoded protein is CASRGEQTLGANVLTF.

This clonotype has ten or more counts. V and J are TRBV11-2 and TRBJ1-1; D is uncertain. Germline lookup yields CDR1 SGHAT and CDR2 FQNNGV. This CDR3 is built from 16 residues. Trimming took off 3 bases at V and 1 base at J, with 15 bases between the two ends. The CDR3: CASSFGRGKGNTEAFF. In nucleotides, the CDR3 is TGTGCCAGCAGCTTCGGTAGAGGGAAGGGGAACACTGAAGCTTTCTTT.

In this sample, this clonotype turned up many times. This chain joins TRBV12-3 or TRBV12-4 and TRBJ2-5; a possible D gene is TRBD1 (6 bases). The CDR3 has 15 residues. V was clipped by 6 bases and J by 1 base, with 15 bases between them. The CDR3 sequence: CASSRDGQPQETQYF. The CDR3 DNA reads as TGTGCCAGCAGCCGTGACGGACAGCCCCAAGAGACCCAGTACTTC.

The J gene is TRBJ2-3, the V gene TRBV7-9, with 10 nucleotides matching TRBD2. This CDR3 contains 13 residues. CDR1 SEHNR and CDR2 FQNEAQ come from the germline V gene (reference sequence). After removal of 7 bases from V and 6 bases from J, the junction contained 4 bases not matched to a gene. The CDR3 loop is CASKREGPDTQYF. The CDR3 region has the DNA TGTGCCAGCAAGCGGGAGGGTCCTGATACGCAGTATTTT.

The rearrangement uses TRBV27 and TRBJ1-2; D remains unclear. V lost 1 base, J lost 1 base, and 16 bases lay in between. This CDR3 contains 17 residues. Germline V lookup: CDR1 MNHEY, CDR2 SMNVEV (reference sequence). The CDR3 loop is CASSLFRANVGNYGYTF. The CDR3 nucleotides are TGTGCCAGCAGTTTATTCCGGGCCAATGTGGGTAACTATGGCTACACCTTC.

This clonotype was seen repeatedly, ten times or more. V and J are TRBV28 and TRBJ2-3; 7 bases align to TRBD2. The length of the CDR3 is 16 residues. Trimming cost V 6 bases and J 2 bases; bases outside gene matches: 11. Germline CDR1 reads MDHEN; CDR2 reads SYDVKM. The CDR3 nucleotides are TGTGCCAGCAGCCAAACTCTAGCGGTGCTCACAGATACGCAGTATTTT. It encodes CASSQTLAVLTDTQYF.

The chain links TRBV4-1 to TRBJ2-7; no clear D. Trimming left V 3 bases short and J 3 bases short, with 15 bases between. This CDR3 spans 15 amino acids. Germline V lookup: CDR1 MGHRA, CDR2 YSYEKL. The CDR3 DNA sequence: TGCGCCAGCAGCCATACGAGAGTGGCCGGCTACGAGCAGTACTTC. Encoded protein: CASSHTRVAGYEQYF.

The chain recombines TRBV6-2 or TRBV6-3 with TRBJ2-2; TRBD1 agrees at 10 bases. V lost 6 bases to trimming and J lost 3 bases; unmatched junction nucleotides: 1. Per germline, CDR1 MNHEY and CDR2 SVGEGT. This CDR3 has 14 residues. CDR3 DNA: TGTGCCAGCAGCGGGACAGGGGACACCGGGGAGCTGTTTTTT. This codes for CASSGTGDTGELFF.

This clonotype showed up many times. The CDR3 sequence is CASSSAEGLEDEQFF. The CDR3 nucleotides read TGTGCCAGCAGCTCCGCGGAGGGACTAGAGGATGAGCAGTTCTTC. The rearrangement joins TRBV28 to TRBJ2-1, with 8 bases that match TRBD2. The CDR3 sequence is 15 residues long. V dropped 6 bases and J dropped 8; count of bases not matched to a gene: 12. Germline V gene sequence: CDR1 MDHEN, CDR2 SYDVKM.

Many counts were recorded for this clonotype. The chain recombines TRBV2 with TRBJ2-3; D is perhaps TRBD2 (5 bases). The CDR3 covers 16 residues. CDR1 and CDR2 from the germline V gene are SNHLY and FYNNEI. V was cut by 6 bases and J by 1 base, with 17 bases left in between. The CDR3: CASRRTGTQGTDTQYF. DNA for the CDR3: TGTGCCAGCAGACGGACGGGAACCCAAGGCACAGATACGCAGTATTTT. The full variable domain, with the rest looked up from reference TRBV2 and TRBJ2-3, is EPEVTQTPSHQVTQMGQEVILRCVPISNHLYFYWYRQILGQKVEFLVSFYNNEISEKSEIFDDQFSVERPDGSNFTLKIRSTKLEDSAMYFCASRRTGTQGTDTQYFGPGTRLTVL.

The gene calls are TRBV6-1 and TRBJ1-5, with 11 bases identical to TRBD1. The CDR3 spans 17 residues. J was trimmed by 4 bases and V by 8 bases; bases with no gene match: 13. From germline, CDR1 is MNHNS and CDR2 SASEGT. The CDR3 DNA reads as TGTGCCAGCCTAAATCCAGGGACAGGGGGTCGGAATCAGCCCCAGCATTTT. Translating gives CASLNPGTGGRNQPQHF.

This rearrangement joins TRBV29-1 to TRBJ1-4, with D unresolved. This CDR3 has 13 residues. Germline values: CDR1 SQVTM, CDR2 ANQGSEA. Trimming cost V 4 bases and J 6 bases, with 12 bases left between them. As DNA, the CDR3 is TGCAGCGTTGCGGACTCCTCCCATGAAAAACTGTTTTTT. Translating gives CSVADSSHEKLFF.

This clonotype was observed at least ten times. The chain links TRBV7-8 to TRBJ2-1; 9 bases map to TRBD2. CDR1 is SGHVS, CDR2 FQNEAQ, per germline. CDR3 length equals 15 residues. The V gene end was trimmed by 0 bases and the J gene end by 7 bases; junction bases not matched to a gene: 4. DNA for the CDR3: TGTGCCAGCAGCTTAGCGGGGACTAGCAGAAATGAGCAGTTCTTC. Translated, it gives CASSLAGTSRNEQFF. The variable domain in full, completed from reference TRBV7-8 and TRBJ2-1, reads GAGVSQSPRYKVAKRGQDVALRCDPISGHVSLFWYQQALGQGPEFLTYFQNEAQLDKSGLPSDRFFAERPEGSVSTLKIQRTQQEDSAVYLCASSLAGTSRNEQFFGPGTRLTVL.

This clonotype was seen only a few times. This chain connects TRBV5-1 to TRBJ2-1; 13 bases map to TRBD2. V lost 1 base to trimming and J lost 10 bases; unmatched junction nucleotides: 8. The CDR3 spans 16 residues. Germline assignment: CDR1 SGHRS and CDR2 YFSETQ. The CDR3 DNA reads as TGCGCCAGCAGCTTGCTCGGGACTAGCGGGATGGAAGAGCAGTTCTTC. This translates into CASSLLGTSGMEEQFF.

This clonotype was detected a few times. The DNA of the CDR3 is TGTGCCAGCAGCGTAGGTAGCGGGAGCTCCTACAATGAGCAGTTCTTC. This gives the protein CASSVGSGSSYNEQFF. The rearrangement links TRBV28 to TRBJ2-1; 9 nucleotides line up with TRBD2. CDR1 is MDHEN and CDR2 is SYDVKM in the germline V gene. V lost 6 bases, J lost 0 bases, and 6 bases stayed unmatched. This CDR3 has 16 residues.

The table lists this clonotype with many counts. V usage is TRBV9 and J usage is TRBJ1-2; TRBD1 matches 10 bases. This CDR3 contains 15 residues. The V gene end was trimmed by 3 bases and the J gene end by 6 bases; junction bases not matched to a gene: 8. Germline assignment: CDR1 SGDLS and CDR2 YYNGEE. Here the CDR3 reads CASSAAGTGENGYTF. CDR3 nucleotides: TGTGCCAGCAGCGCGGCCGGGACAGGGGAAAATGGCTACACCTTC.

This clonotype was observed many times. The chain couples TRBV3-1 to TRBJ2-5; 10 nucleotides align to TRBD1. V lost 5 bases to trimming and J lost 5 bases; unmatched junction nucleotides: 11. This CDR3 is 16 amino acids long. Germline V lookup: CDR1 LGHDT, CDR2 YNNKEL (reference sequence). Written as DNA, the CDR3 is TGTGCCAGCAGCGACGCCGGGACAGGGGATGGGGAGACCCAGTACTTC. Translation gives CASSDAGTGDGETQYF.

This clonotype has a count of ten or more. V usage is TRBV28 and J usage is TRBJ2-1, with 7 bases aligning to TRBD1. Germline V gene sequence: CDR1 MDHEN, CDR2 SYDVKM. With 6 bases clipped from V and 16 bases from J, the junction kept 12 bases outside the gene matches. CDR3 length: 12 amino acids. The CDR3 DNA is TGTGCCAGCAGCCCCTTACAGGGGACCCCCTTCTTC. Encoded protein: CASSPLQGTPFF.

The gene calls are TRBV24-1 and TRBJ2-3; D is unresolved. Germline CDR1 reads KGHDR; CDR2 reads SFDVKD. V lost 6 bases and J 1 base, leaving 7 bases between the germline ends. The CDR3 extends over 13 amino acids. The CDR3, as DNA: TGTGCCACCAGTCGCCCGGGCACAGATACGCAGTATTTT. Encoded protein: CATSRPGTDTQYF.

In this sample, this clonotype turned up many times. This chain joins TRBV30 and TRBJ2-3; TRBD2 matches at 7 bases. The CDR3 consists of 15 residues. Per germline, CDR1 GTSNPN and CDR2 SVGIG (reference sequence). V shed 0 bases and J 0 bases; nucleotides not matched to a gene: 3. The CDR3 bases are TGTGCCTGGAGTGTACTAGCGACTAGCACAGATACGCAGTATTTT. Protein product: CAWSVLATSTDTQYF.

In this sample, this clonotype turned up a few times. The chain employs TRBV3-1 and TRBJ2-2; D is possibly TRBD2 (6 bases). Germline CDR1 and CDR2: LGHDT and YNNKEL (reference sequence). This CDR3 has 17 amino acids. V lost 4 bases and J 5 bases, leaving 20 bases between the germline ends. The CDR3 sequence: CASSPKWGVLGTGELFF. CDR3 in DNA: TGTGCCAGCAGCCCTAAATGGGGGGTCTTGGGAACCGGGGAGCTGTTTTTT. The complete variable domain, with remaining parts taken from reference TRBV3-1 and TRBJ2-2, reads DTAVSQTPKYLVTQMGNDKSIKCEQNLGHDTMYWYKQDSKKFLKIMFSYNNKELIINETVPNRFSPKSPDKAHLNLHINSLELGDSAVYFCASSPKWGVLGTGELFFGEGSRLTVL.

This chain links TRBV12-3 or TRBV12-4 with TRBJ2-2; 13 nucleotides agree with TRBD2. The CDR3 consists of 16 residues. Germline trimming cut 4 bases from V and 5 bases from J; bases unmatched to any gene: 4. The CDR3 region is CASSSGLAGLTGELFF. CDR3 sequence (DNA): TGTGCCAGCAGTTCGGGACTAGCGGGACTGACCGGGGAGCTGTTTTTT.